This T cell receptor beta chain derives from a study of CD8 T cells in ankylosing spondylitis. Findings and caveats of the study: Characteristic, it appeared, of ankylosing spondylitis blood was a TCR beta motif of 7 or 8 highly homologous variants. Prior work had noted some motif variants in reactive arthritis blood and synovial fluid. Disease-linked clones were CD8+ and relatively rare in peripheral blood.

The sample holds one count of this clonotype. The target antigen is unknown. Generation of TCR beta libraries employed quantitative 5'-RACE incorporating molecular barcodes. TCRdb reprocessed the 5' RACE reads with MiXCR, giving one entry per CDR3 protein. The data show some 250,000 distinct CDR3 sequences, with more than 20% seen just once and roughly 0.67% held by the top ten. Trimming removed 0 bases from V and 7 bases from J, with 4 bases in between. CDR3 length: 12 residues. Germline V gives CDR1 DFQATT, CDR2 SNEGSKA (reference sequence). This sequence originates from a male donor with ankylosing spondylitis or in good health (not recorded which). Sequences were obtained from blood, either unsorted or a sorted T cell fraction (not recorded which). The chain has TRBV20-1 and TRBJ1-6; D is ambiguous. The CDR3 bases are TGCAGTGCTAGAGATATGAATTCACCCCTCCACTTT. Translated, it gives CSARDMNSPLHF.